The clone carrying this T cell receptor (beta chain) came up once. Its target is not known. The sample comes from a study of cytomegalovirus exposure and HLA in healthy donors. CDR3 length: 14 amino acids. Trimming left V 3 bases short and J 5 bases short, with 13 bases between. CDR1 is LNHNV and CDR2 is YYDKDF in the germline V gene (reference sequence). Study-level results: The authors assumed roughly uniform sequencing depth across donors for presence/absence analyses. The authors reported that TCR beta sequences could predict HLA-A and HLA-B alleles. These predictions were accurate for most subjects in the first cohort. About 87% or about 30% of the time was how often most TCR beta V segments were productive, according to an earlier analysis.

Use of 60 Vbeta and 13 Jbeta primers characterized the PCR. Under the authors' procedure: An analysis that came later counted 60 million to 80 million unique TCR beta chains, some 11 million shared. The table came from immunoSEQ multiplex PCR; TCRdb's copy has only in-frame clones and leaves some out. V and J calls and clone size are copied from that table; D and trimming were computed from the DNA. The sample has about 160,000 clones, under 85% seen once. The rearrangement joins TRBV15 to TRBJ1-1; maybe TRBD1 (5 bases). Sequencing input: PBMCs. This receptor was taken from a woman aged 25-40 years in good health and CMV-seronegative. CDR3 protein: CATSSFRGETEAFF. CDR3 in DNA: TGTGCCACCAGCAGTTTTCGGGGGGAGACTGAAGCTTTCTTT.